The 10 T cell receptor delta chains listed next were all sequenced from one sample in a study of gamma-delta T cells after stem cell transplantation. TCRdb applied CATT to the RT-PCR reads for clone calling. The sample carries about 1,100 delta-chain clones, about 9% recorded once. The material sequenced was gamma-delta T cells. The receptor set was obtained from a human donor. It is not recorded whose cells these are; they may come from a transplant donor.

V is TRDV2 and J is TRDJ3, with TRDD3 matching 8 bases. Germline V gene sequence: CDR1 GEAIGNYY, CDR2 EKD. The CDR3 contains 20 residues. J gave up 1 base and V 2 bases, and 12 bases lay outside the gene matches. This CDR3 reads CACDKITGDSRSWDTRQMFF. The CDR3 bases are TGTGCCTGTGACAAGATAACGGGGGATAGCAGGTCCTGGGACACCCGACAGATGTTTTTC.

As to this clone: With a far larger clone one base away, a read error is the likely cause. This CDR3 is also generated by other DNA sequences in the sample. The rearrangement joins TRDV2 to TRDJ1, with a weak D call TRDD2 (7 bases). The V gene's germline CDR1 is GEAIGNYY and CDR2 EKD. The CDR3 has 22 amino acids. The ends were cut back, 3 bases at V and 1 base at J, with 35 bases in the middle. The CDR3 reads CACDPLPAVLGKESQPTDKLIF. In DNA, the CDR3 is TGTGCCTGTGACCCCCTTCCTGCGGTACTGGGTAAGGAGTCGCAGCCCACCGATAAACTCATCTTT.

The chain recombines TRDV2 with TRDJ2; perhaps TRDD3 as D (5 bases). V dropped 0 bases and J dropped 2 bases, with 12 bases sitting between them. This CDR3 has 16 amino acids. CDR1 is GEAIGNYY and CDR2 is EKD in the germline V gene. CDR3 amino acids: CACDTVVRGLTAQLFF. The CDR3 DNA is TGTGCCTGTGACACCGTGGTCCGGGGGTTGACAGCACAACTCTTCTTT.

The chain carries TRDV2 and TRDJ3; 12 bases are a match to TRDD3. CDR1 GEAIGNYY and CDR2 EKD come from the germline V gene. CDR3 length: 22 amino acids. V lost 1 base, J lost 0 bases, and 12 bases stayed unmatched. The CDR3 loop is CACDTGNWGIPSSSWDTRQMFF. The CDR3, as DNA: TGTGCCTGTGACACGGGGAACTGGGGGATACCGTCGAGCTCCTGGGACACCCGACAGATGTTTTTC.

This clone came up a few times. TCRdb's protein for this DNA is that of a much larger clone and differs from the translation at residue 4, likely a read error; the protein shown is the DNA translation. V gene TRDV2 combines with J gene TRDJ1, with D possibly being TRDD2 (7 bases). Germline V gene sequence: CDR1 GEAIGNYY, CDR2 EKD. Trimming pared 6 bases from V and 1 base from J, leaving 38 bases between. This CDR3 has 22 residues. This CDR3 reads CACNPLPAVLGKESQPTDKLIF. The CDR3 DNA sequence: TGTGCCTGTAACCCCCTTCCTGCGGTACTGGGTAAGGAGTCACAGCCCACCGATAAACTCATCTTT.

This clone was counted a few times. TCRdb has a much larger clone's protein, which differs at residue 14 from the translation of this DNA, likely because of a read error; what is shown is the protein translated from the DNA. CDR3 in DNA: TGTGCCTGTGACCCCTTAAGCTGGGGGTCTTACACCGATAACCTCATCTTT. Translation: CACDPLSWGSYTDNLIF. The rearrangement links TRDV2 to TRDJ1; 7 nucleotides match TRDD3. Germline V gene sequence: CDR1 GEAIGNYY, CDR2 EKD. The CDR3 totals 17 residues.

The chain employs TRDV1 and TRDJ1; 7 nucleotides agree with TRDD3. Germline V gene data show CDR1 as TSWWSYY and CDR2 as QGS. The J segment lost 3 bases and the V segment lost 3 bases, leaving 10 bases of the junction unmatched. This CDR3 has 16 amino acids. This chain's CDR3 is CALGECSVGYPDKLIF. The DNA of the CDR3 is TGTGCTCTTGGGGAGTGTTCTGTGGGATACCCCGATAAACTCATCTTT.

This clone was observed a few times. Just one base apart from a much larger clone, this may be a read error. The CDR3 DNA reads as TGTGCCTGTGACACCGTCAGCTCATTAGCCGATAAACCCATCTTT. This sequence encodes CACDTVSSLADKPIF. The rearrangement joins TRDV2 to TRDJ1; D not resolved. The CDR3 has 15 residues. Germline V CDR1 and CDR2: GEAIGNYY, EKD.

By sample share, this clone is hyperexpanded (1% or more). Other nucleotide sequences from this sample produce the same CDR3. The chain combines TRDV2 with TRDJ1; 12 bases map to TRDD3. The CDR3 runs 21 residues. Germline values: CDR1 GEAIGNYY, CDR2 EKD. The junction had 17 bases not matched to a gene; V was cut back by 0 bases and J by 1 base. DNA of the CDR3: TGTGCCTGTGACACCCACGGATTAACTGGGGGATACCTGAGTACCACCGATAAACTCATCTTT. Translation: CACDTHGLTGGYLSTTDKLIF.

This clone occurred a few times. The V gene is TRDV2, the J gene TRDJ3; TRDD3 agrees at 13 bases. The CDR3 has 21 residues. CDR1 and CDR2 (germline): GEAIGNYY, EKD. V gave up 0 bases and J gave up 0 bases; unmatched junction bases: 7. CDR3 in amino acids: CACDTVLGDTSGSWDTRQMFF. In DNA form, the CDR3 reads TGTGCCTGTGACACCGTACTGGGGGATACGTCGGGCTCCTGGGACACCCGACAGATGTTTTTC.